This T cell receptor beta chain was obtained from a study of blood T cells in healthy people across ages. Regarding this clonotype: As yet, its antigen is unknown. A read error may explain this, as a much larger clone is one base away.

With V trimmed by 6 bases and J by 5 bases, 10 bases remained unmatched. This CDR3 has 15 residues. Looked up from germline, CDR1 is SGHRS and CDR2 is YFSETQ. Study-wide findings and caveats: Relative to aged donors, long-lived donors carried more naive CD4+ cells and displayed higher diversity.

A J-beta primer mix and a sample-barcoded 5' primer were used in a second PCR of roughly 6 to 11 cycles. MiXCR, applied by TCRdb to the 5' RACE reads, yields one record per CDR3 protein. The sample has some 880,000 distinct CDR3 sequences, 35% to 40% seen once. Sequencing input: blood. The chain carries TRBV5-1 and TRBJ2-1, with 8 bases fitting TRBD1. This sequence was found in a man aged 18 to 35 in good health. The CDR3 DNA is TGCGCCAGCACTCCGGTGGGACAGGAACACAATGAGCAGTTCTTC. Translation: CASTPVGQEHNEQFF.